This entry lists 15 T cell receptor beta chains sequenced from one sample in a study of human T cells and chemical hapten exposure. TCRdb used MiXCR to reprocess the RACE reads, holding one entry per CDR3 protein. This sample has some 87,000 distinct CDR3 sequences; under 13% occur once, and the top ten carry around 1.3%. Noted time point: patch test 1, 2 weeks after DPC sensitization. Described treatment: therapeutic diphenylcyclopropenone sensitization with weekly scalp DPC. The sequencing here drew on whole blood, taken in connection with sensitization to the hapten diphenylcyclopropenone (DPC). These receptors came from a woman aged 50 to 60 with alopecia areata. Some clones in this sample may be carry-over from other donors' samples.

In its sample, this clonotype was seen a few times. The V gene is TRBV12-3 or TRBV12-4, the J gene TRBJ2-2; TRBD2 aligns across 10 bases. V lost 0 bases, J lost 5 bases, and 6 bases stayed unmatched. This CDR3 region has 17 residues. The CDR3 reads CASSLAASGSRTGELFF. CDR3 DNA: TGTGCCAGCAGTTTAGCGGCTAGCGGGAGTAGGACCGGGGAGCTGTTTTTT.

This clonotype was counted only a few times. The chain is built from TRBV9 and TRBJ1-2, with a possible D match to TRBD1 (6 bases). In germline, CDR1 is SGDLS, CDR2 YYNGEE. This CDR3 has 14 amino acids. V was cut by 0 bases and J by 4 bases, with 10 bases left in between. This CDR3 reads CASSVEGDPYGYTF. The CDR3 nucleotides are TGTGCCAGCAGCGTAGAGGGGGATCCCTATGGCTACACCTTC.

CDR3 loop: CASSYGLAGGETQYF. In nucleotides, the CDR3 is TGTGCCAGCAGTTACGGGCTAGCGGGAGGAGAGACCCAGTACTTC. The V and J genes are TRBV6-5 and TRBJ2-5, with 11 positions matching TRBD2. CDR1 and CDR2 from the germline V gene are MNHEY and SVGAGI. The V segment lost 2 bases and the J segment 4 bases; nucleotides outside the gene matches: 3. The CDR3 contains 15 residues.

Worth noting for this clonotype: Because the CDR3's place on the DNA is in doubt, the DNA is left out and the CDR3 is given as listed by TCRdb. The V call is TRBV28, the J call TRBJ1-4; no DNA check was done on the table's D call, TRBD1. Ends included, the CDR3 has 14 residues. The germline V gene has CDR1 MDHEN and CDR2 SYDVKM. Here the CDR3 reads CASSSGPANEKLFF.

This clonotype counts as medium-sized (0.01 to 0.1%). The rearrangement links TRBV10-3 to TRBJ2-1; D ambiguous. CDR1 and CDR2 (germline): ENHRY, SYGVKD. The CDR3 runs 14 residues. The V end lost 5 bases, the J end lost 0 bases, and 8 bases lay between the germline ends. The CDR3 DNA sequence: TGTGCCATCAGTCAACAGAGCTCCTACAATGAGCAGTTCTTC. It yields the protein CAISQQSSYNEQFF.

In this sample, this clonotype turned up a few times. The V gene is TRBV11-3, the J gene TRBJ2-1; TRBD1 might be the D (5 bases). Germline V gene sequence: CDR1 SGHNT, CDR2 YENEEA. The CDR3 contains 16 residues. The V gene lost 1 base and the J gene lost 2 bases, with 12 bases spanning the gap. CDR3 bases: TGTGCCAGCAGCTTAGGGGGTCAGGGCGCCTACAATGAGCAGTTCTTC. The encoded protein is CASSLGGQGAYNEQFF.

This clonotype showed up many times. The chain employs TRBV11-2 and TRBJ2-5; no firm D call. V was trimmed by 1 base and J by 5 bases, leaving 11 bases between them. The CDR3 covers 14 residues. Germline V gene sequence: CDR1 SGHAT, CDR2 FQNNGV. CDR3 sequence: CASSLGPKRETQYF. The CDR3 DNA is TGTGCCAGCAGCTTAGGCCCGAAACGCGAGACCCAGTACTTC.

This clonotype was found many times. V is TRBV11-2 and J is TRBJ2-5, with 7 bases matching TRBD1. Germline assignment: CDR1 SGHAT and CDR2 FQNNGV. V shed 6 bases and J 4 bases; nucleotides not matched to a gene: 5. This CDR3 is built from 13 residues. CDR3 in DNA: TGTGCCAGCAGACAACAGGGGAGAGAGACCCAGTACTTC. It is translated as CASRQQGRETQYF. The full variable domain, with the rest looked up from reference TRBV11-2 and TRBJ2-5, is EAGVAQSPRYKIIEKRQSVAFWCNPISGHATLYWYQQILGQGPKLLIQFQNNGVVDDSQLPKDRFSAERLKGVDSTLKIQPAKLEDSAVYLCASRQQGRETQYFGPGTRLLVL.

A few counts support this clonotype. The CDR3 sequence is CASSRQGRNQPQHF. CDR3 DNA: TGTGCCAGCAGCCGACAGGGGCGCAATCAGCCCCAGCATTTT. This sequence joins TRBV7-8 and TRBJ1-5; 8 bases match TRBD1. V was pared by 5 bases and J by 2 bases, with 2 bases of the junction left unmatched. Germline loops: CDR1 SGHVS, CDR2 FQNEAQ. The CDR3 is 14 residues long.

The table lists this clonotype with a few counts. The rearrangement links TRBV9 to TRBJ2-1, with a tentative D call TRBD2 (5 bases). Germline CDR1 and CDR2: SGDLS and YYNGEE. The CDR3 sequence is 16 residues long. V lost 0 bases and J lost 4, with 14 bases in between. CDR3 residues: CASSVAQASRYNEQFF. CDR3 DNA sequence: TGTGCCAGCAGCGTAGCCCAGGCTAGCCGTTACAATGAGCAGTTCTTC.

This clonotype has only a few counts. The V gene is TRBV12-3 or TRBV12-4, the J gene TRBJ1-1, with D uncertain. The ends were cut back, 7 bases at V and 2 bases at J, with 14 bases in the middle. The CDR3 sequence is 14 residues long. The CDR3 DNA sequence: TGTGCCAGCACCCGGGCCTGGCGAAACACTGAAGCTTTCTTT. Protein: CASTRAWRNTEAFF.

This chain connects TRBV2 to TRBJ2-7; D uncertain. V was shortened by 7 bases and J by 6 bases, with 10 bases between the two germline ends. Germline CDR1 and CDR2: SNHLY and FYNNEI. The CDR3 runs 11 residues. The CDR3 region has the DNA TGTGCCAGCACCTTGAAGCGCGAGCAGTACTTC. Protein: CASTLKREQYF.

This clonotype was counted many times. The V call is TRBV25-1, the J call TRBJ1-1, with 7 bases fitting TRBD1. Unmatched junction bases numbered 6, after V lost 4 bases and J lost 1 base. The CDR3 runs 15 residues. Germline CDR1 is MGHDK and CDR2 is SYGVNS. CDR3 sequence (DNA): TGTGCCAGCAGTGTCTGGACAGGACCGAACACTGAAGCTTTCTTT. This sequence encodes CASSVWTGPNTEAFF.

This clonotype showed up many times. The chain combines TRBV6-5 with TRBJ2-2, with 11 nucleotides matching TRBD1. Per germline, CDR1 MNHEY and CDR2 SVGAGI. Trimming took 0 bases from V and 7 from J; bases not matched to a gene: 10. The CDR3 extends over 18 amino acids. CDR3 bases: TGTGCCAGCAGTTACTCGTGGACAGGGGGCGCGATAGGCGGGGAGCTGTTTTTT. This encodes CASSYSWTGGAIGGELFF.

This clonotype showed up just a few times. J is TRBJ1-4 and V is TRBV5-1, with 9 bases lining up with TRBD1. Losses at the gene ends were 1 base for V and 7 bases for J; bases not matched to a gene: 2. The CDR3 has 14 amino acids. Germline V gene data show CDR1 as SGHRS and CDR2 as YFSETQ. The chain's CDR3 is CASSLTGGFEKLFF. Written as DNA, the CDR3 is TGCGCCAGCAGCTTGACAGGGGGCTTTGAAAAACTGTTTTTT.